In its sample, the clone carrying this TCR beta chain was seen a few times. The target antigen is unknown. These data come from a study of vaccination and CD4 T cells after COVID-19. An Oncomine TCR Beta short-read assay was used to sequence the DNA from cultured CD4+ T cells. TCRdb itself ran the PCR reads through MiXCR, one entry per CDR3 protein. The sample holds several thousand distinct CDR3 sequences, under 75% seen once. Described treatment: approximately 11-day PBMC culture with coronavirus spike peptide pools or control peptides (ViraFEST assay). Germline-derived CDR1 and CDR2 are MNHEY and SMNVEV (reference sequence). CDR3 size: 13 residues. The V gene lost 0 bases and the J gene lost 6 bases, with 8 bases spanning the gap.

The material sequenced was cultured CD4+ T cells from blood, taken after SARS-CoV-2 vaccination. The rearrangement joins TRBV27 to TRBJ2-5, with D possibly TRBD1 on 6 matching bases. The sequence was obtained from a human donor with COVID-19. In DNA form, the CDR3 reads TGTGCCAGCAGTTTATCTACAGGGCAGACCCAGTACTTC. Its translation is CASSLSTGQTQYF.